This TCR beta chain comes out of a study of shared clonotypes between healthy human individuals. The data were produced by immunoSEQ multiplex PCR, yet TCRdb's version contains in-frame clones alone and is incomplete. The table lists some 2.4 million clones, approximately 94% of them singletons, with 0.36% in the top ten. There were only Caucasian adults among the donors, and all lived in Nashville, Tennessee. Germline CDR1 reads SGHTS; CDR2 reads YDEGEE. CDR3 length: 13 residues. V shed 4 bases, J shed 2 bases, and the junction held 2 bases outside the gene matches. This chain links TRBV5-8 with TRBJ1-2; 7 bases line up with TRBD1. The TCR was taken from a man aged 18 to 29 in good health. Some clones in this sample may be carry-over from other donors' samples. Sequencing was performed on naive CD4+ T cells from PBMCs. Regarding subset: CD45RA+ positively selected. CDR3 sequence reads: CASSPGQNYGYTF. The DNA of the CDR3 is TGTGCCAGCAGCCCGGGACAGAACTATGGCTACACCTTC. The complete variable domain, with remaining parts taken from reference TRBV5-8 and TRBJ1-2, reads EAGVTQSPTHLIKTRGQQATLRCSPISGHTSVYWYQQALGLGLQFLLWYDEGEERNRGNFPPRFSGRQFPNYSSELNVNALELEDSALYLCASSPGQNYGYTFGSGTRLTVV.